This T cell receptor beta chain derives from a study of T cell repertoires in ileal Crohn's disease. Study results and caveats: Active smokers at surgery had more clonal expansions than non-smokers. Endoscopic recurrence occurred in every patient whose clonality exceeded 26.8%. High-frequency clones were more common in sorted CD8 than CD4 cells.

Note on this clone: Its antigen is unknown.

With V trimmed by 3 bases and J by 2 bases, 16 bases remained unmatched. The germline V gene encodes CDR1 SGHTA and CDR2 FQGNSA. The CDR3 loop spans 18 amino acids. TCRB immunosequencing input was roughly 500 nanograms of biopsy DNA per sample. Sequenced by immunoSEQ multiplex PCR; TCRdb stores in-frame clones only, minus some. The sample shows about 4,000 clones, 75% to 85% of them seen only once. This clonotype originated in an adult with Crohn's disease. Sequencing was performed on ileal tissue. V gene TRBV7-2 combines with J gene TRBJ2-7; TRBD1 matches 7 bases. The CDR3: CASSFAERWDSTTYEQYF. Written as DNA, the CDR3 is TGTGCCAGCAGCTTTGCGGAACGTTGGGACAGCACAACCTACGAGCAGTACTTC.